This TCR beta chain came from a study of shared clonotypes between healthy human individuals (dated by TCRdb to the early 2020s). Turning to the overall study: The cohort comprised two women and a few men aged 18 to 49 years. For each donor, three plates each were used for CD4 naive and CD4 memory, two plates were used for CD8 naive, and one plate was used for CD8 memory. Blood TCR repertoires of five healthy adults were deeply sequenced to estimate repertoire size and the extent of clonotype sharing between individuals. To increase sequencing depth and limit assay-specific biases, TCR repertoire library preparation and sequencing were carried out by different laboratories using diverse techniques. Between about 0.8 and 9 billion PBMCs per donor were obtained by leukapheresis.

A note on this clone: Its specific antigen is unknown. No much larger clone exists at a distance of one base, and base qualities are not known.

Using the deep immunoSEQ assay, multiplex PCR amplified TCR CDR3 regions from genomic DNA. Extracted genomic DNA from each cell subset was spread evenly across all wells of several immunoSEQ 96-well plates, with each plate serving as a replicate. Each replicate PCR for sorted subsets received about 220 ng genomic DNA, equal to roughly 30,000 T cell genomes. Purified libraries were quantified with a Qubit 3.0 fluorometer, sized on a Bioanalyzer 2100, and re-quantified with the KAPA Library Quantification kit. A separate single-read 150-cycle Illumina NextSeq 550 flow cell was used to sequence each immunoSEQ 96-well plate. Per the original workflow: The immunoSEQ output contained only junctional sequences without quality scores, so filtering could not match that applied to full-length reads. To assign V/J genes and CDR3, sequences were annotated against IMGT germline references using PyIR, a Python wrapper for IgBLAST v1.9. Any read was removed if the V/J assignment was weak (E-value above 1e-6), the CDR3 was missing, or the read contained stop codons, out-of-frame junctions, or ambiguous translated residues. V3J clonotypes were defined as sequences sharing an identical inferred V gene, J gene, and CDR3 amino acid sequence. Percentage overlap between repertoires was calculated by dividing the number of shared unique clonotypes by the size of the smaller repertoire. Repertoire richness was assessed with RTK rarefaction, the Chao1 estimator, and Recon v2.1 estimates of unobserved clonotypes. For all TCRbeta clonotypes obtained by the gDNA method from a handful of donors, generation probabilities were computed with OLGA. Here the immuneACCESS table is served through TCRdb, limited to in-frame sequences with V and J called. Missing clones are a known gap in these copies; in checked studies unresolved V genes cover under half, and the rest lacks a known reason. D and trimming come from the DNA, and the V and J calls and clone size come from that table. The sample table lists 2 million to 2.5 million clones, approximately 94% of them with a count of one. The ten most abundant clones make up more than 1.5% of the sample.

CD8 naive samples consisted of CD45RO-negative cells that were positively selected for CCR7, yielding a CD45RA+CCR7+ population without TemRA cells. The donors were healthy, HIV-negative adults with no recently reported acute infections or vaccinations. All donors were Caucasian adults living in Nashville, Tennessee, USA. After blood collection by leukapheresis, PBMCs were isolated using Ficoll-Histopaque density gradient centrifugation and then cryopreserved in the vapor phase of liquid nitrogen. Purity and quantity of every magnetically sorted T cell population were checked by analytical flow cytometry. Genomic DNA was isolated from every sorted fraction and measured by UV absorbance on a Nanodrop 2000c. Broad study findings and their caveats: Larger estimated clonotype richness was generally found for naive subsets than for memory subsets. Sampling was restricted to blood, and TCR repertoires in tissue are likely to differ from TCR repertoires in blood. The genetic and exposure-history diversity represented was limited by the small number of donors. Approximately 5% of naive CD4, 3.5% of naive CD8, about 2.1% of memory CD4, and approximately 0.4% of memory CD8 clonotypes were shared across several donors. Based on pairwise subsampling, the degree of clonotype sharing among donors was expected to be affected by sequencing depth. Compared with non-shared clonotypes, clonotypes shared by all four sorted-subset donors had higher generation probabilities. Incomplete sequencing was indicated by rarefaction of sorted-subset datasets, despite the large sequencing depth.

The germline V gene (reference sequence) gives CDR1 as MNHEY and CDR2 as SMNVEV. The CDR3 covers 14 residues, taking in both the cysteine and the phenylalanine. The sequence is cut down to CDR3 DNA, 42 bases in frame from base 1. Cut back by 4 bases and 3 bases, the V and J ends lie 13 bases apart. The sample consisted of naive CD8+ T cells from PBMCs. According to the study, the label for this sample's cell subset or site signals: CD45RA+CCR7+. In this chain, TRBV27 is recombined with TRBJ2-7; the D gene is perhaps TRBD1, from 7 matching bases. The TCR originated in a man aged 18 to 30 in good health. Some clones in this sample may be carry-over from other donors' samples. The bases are TGTGCCAGCAGTTGGAGGGGGCGTATCTACGAGCAGTACTTC. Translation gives CASSWRGRIYEQYF.